One and the same sample provided the 3 T cell receptor beta chains below, sequenced in a study of blood T cell repertoires in COVID-19. Sequencing used immunoSEQ multiplex PCR; TCRdb keeps in-frame clones, though not all of them. The sample gives tens of thousands of clones, approximately 85% of which show up once; around 17% is in the top ten. Sequenced sample: peripheral blood. The receptor source for this set is a human donor in a cohort sampled during active COVID-19.

The V gene is TRBV3-1 (or the pseudogene TRBV3-2), the J gene TRBJ2-3; tentatively, D is TRBD2 (6 bases). The CDR3 consists of 14 residues. V was cut by 0 bases and J by 6 bases, with 10 bases left in between. Germline V gene sequence: CDR1 LGHDT, CDR2 YNNKEL (reference sequence). The CDR3 loop reads CASSQDSGGDTQYF. CDR3 nucleotides: TGTGCCAGCAGCCAAGATTCCGGAGGGGATACGCAGTATTTT.

The chain links TRBV25-1 to TRBJ2-4, with D perhaps TRBD2 (6 bases). The CDR3 sequence is 13 residues long. Looked up from germline, CDR1 is MGHDK and CDR2 is SYGVNS. V was cut by 6 bases and J by 8 bases, with 14 bases left in between. CDR3 region: CASRGTGEDIQYF. In nucleotides, the CDR3 is TGTGCCAGCAGGGGGACGGGGGAGGACATTCAGTACTTC.

This clone appeared once. The chain joins TRBV7-8 to TRBJ2-7; D ambiguous. Trimming removed 1 base at V and 1 base at J, with 8 bases between. The CDR3 totals 14 residues. CDR1 and CDR2 (germline): SGHVS, FQNEAQ. The CDR3 spells CASSLDLRSYEQYF. CDR3 DNA sequence: TGTGCCAGCAGCTTAGACTTGCGGTCCTACGAGCAGTACTTC.